This T cell receptor beta chain was recorded in a study of blood T cell repertoires in COVID-19. About the study: The origin of the acute and convalescent COVID-19 samples was the United States, Italy and Spain. Sources were T cells, B-cell-depleted T cells, or PBMCs; the material itself was cDNA or gDNA.

The CDR3 extends over 13 amino acids. The germline gives CDR1 SEHNR, CDR2 FQNEAQ (reference sequence). V was pared by 1 base and J by 6 bases, with 6 bases between. Measured with immunoSEQ multiplex PCR; TCRdb has only the in-frame clones, and not every one. The repertoire holds 55,000 to 75,000 clones, with about 73% as singletons. The chain links TRBV7-9 to TRBJ2-2, with no clear D. The clonotype originates from a man aged 55 to 70 with acute or convalescent COVID-19. The sequencing sample was made of peripheral blood. The CDR3 protein is CASSLGLAGELFF. CDR3 coding DNA: TGTGCCAGCAGCTTAGGGTTAGCCGGGGAGCTGTTTTTT. Together with reference TRBV7-9 and TRBJ2-2, the CDR3 gives the full variable domain: DTGVSQNPRHKITKRGQNVTFRCDPISEHNRLYWYRQTLGQGPEFLTYFQNEAQLEKSRLLSDRFSAERPKGSFSTLEIQRTEQGDSAMYLCASSLGLAGELFFGEGSRLTVL.